This TCR beta chain was documented in a study of vaccination effects on CD4 cells after COVID-19. In the study overall: As their vaccination, participants received two doses of either BNT162b2 or mRNA-1273.

Assay: immunoSEQ multiplex PCR; the TCRdb copy retains only in-frame clones and omits some. Altogether tens of thousands of clones are present, 70% to 85% being singletons, with the ten largest covering 2.5% to 3%. Per the germline V gene, CDR1 is SGHVS and CDR2 is FNYEAQ. The CDR3 is 15 amino acids. J was trimmed by 4 bases and V by 5 bases; bases with no gene match: 7. In the ViraFEST assay, antigen-specific CD4+ clonotypes were identified by expansion after peptide-pool stimulation. Once cultured for roughly ten days, the cells underwent separation to obtain CD4+ T cells. The healthy vaccine recipients, who had no prior SARS-CoV-2 infection, showed negative nucleocapsid antibodies. Wells containing approximately 2 million PBMC each were cultured with 9 to 10 IU/ml IL-2 and about 10 ug/ml peptides. In the cultures, half the medium was exchanged for IL-2 medium on days 3 and 7. As to this clone: Its matching antigen is unknown.

Study-level findings and limits: After vaccination, at late timepoints, clones induced by infection and by vaccine contracted markedly.

The receptor comes from a human donor who received a COVID-19 vaccine. V usage is TRBV7-6 and J usage is TRBJ2-3, with 9 bases matching TRBD1. The specimen comprised CD4+ T cells from PBMCs cultured with HCoV-NL63 spike peptides, sampled before COVID-19 vaccination. This CDR3 is CASSQPGQGADTQYF. DNA of the CDR3: TGTGCCAGCAGCCAGCCGGGACAGGGCGCAGATACGCAGTATTTT.